This paragraph reports one T cell receptor beta chain. The data were taken from a study of blood T cell repertoires in COVID-19. At the level of the study: The cDNA or gDNA used as material had been derived from T cells, B-cell-depleted T cells, or PBMCs.

Sequencing was performed with immunoSEQ multiplex PCR; in TCRdb, only in-frame clones are kept and a portion is missing. Of about 72,000 clones listed, roughly nine tenths are singletons. The sequencing sample was made of peripheral blood. This sequence originates from a human donor in a cohort sampled during active COVID-19.

CDR3 nucleotide sequence: TGTGCCAGCAGCCCGGTCATCGACACCGGGGAGCTGTTTTTT. Protein product: CASSPVIDTGELFF. This rearrangement joins TRBV7-2 to TRBJ2-2; D is undetermined. Trimming left V 5 bases short and J 3 bases short, with 10 bases between. This CDR3 is 14 amino acids long. Germline V gene lookup returns CDR1 SGHTA and CDR2 FQGNSA.